The 8 T cell receptor beta chains below all came from one sample that was sequenced in a study of technical replicates of blood from a few donors. Only in-frame clones appear in the TCRdb table, and some are missing; sequencing was by immunoSEQ multiplex PCR. The table shows about 80,000 clones, with 95% to 98% occurring only once. The sample was T cells isolated from PBMCs. Receptors were obtained from a human donor in good health.

This rearrangement joins TRBV15 to TRBJ2-5, with D possibly matching TRBD2 (5 bases). Between the trimmed V and J ends, which lost 1 base and 5 bases, there was a span of 8 bases. This CDR3 is built from 13 residues. Germline V gene lookup returns CDR1 LNHNV and CDR2 YYDKDF (reference sequence). The CDR3 is CATSRVGAETQYF. The CDR3 DNA follows: TGTGCCACCAGCAGAGTGGGAGCCGAGACCCAGTACTTC.

This clone was seen a single time. The V call is TRBV2, the J call TRBJ1-2; D possibly corresponds to TRBD1 (6 bases). CDR1 SNHLY and CDR2 FYNNEI come from the germline V gene. Trimming shortened V by 6 bases and J by 2 bases, and 13 bases separated the two germline ends. The CDR3 covers 14 residues. CDR3 region: CASRGEQGNYGYTF. The CDR3 bases are TGTGCCAGCAGAGGGGAACAGGGCAACTATGGCTACACCTTC.

The DNA of the CDR3 is TGTGCCAGCAGTTCGGGACAGGGGAAAACTGAAGCTTTCTTT. This translates into CASSSGQGKTEAFF. J is TRBJ1-1 and V is TRBV27; 10 bases map to TRBD1. The CDR3 is made up of 14 amino acids. Losses at the gene ends were 4 bases for V and 5 bases for J; bases not matched to a gene: 4. In germline, CDR1 is MNHEY, CDR2 SMNVEV (reference sequence).

V usage is TRBV7-9 and J usage is TRBJ1-2; 8 positions agree with TRBD1. This CDR3 region has 12 residues. Trimming cost V 5 bases and J 8 bases; bases outside gene matches: 4. Germline lookup yields CDR1 SEHNR and CDR2 FQNEAQ (reference sequence). CDR3 loop: CASSADRAGYTF. CDR3 nucleotides: TGTGCCAGCAGCGCGGACAGGGCGGGCTACACCTTC.

The rearrangement joins TRBV14 to TRBJ2-4; the match to TRBD2 covers 9 bases. The CDR3 runs 16 residues. V shed 0 bases, J shed 0 bases, and the junction held 0 bases outside the gene matches. Germline V lookup: CDR1 SGHDN, CDR2 FVKESK. As DNA, the CDR3 is TGTGCCAGCAGCCAAGAACTAGCGGGAGCCAAAAACATTCAGTACTTC. Its translation: CASSQELAGAKNIQYF. The whole variable domain, remainder taken from reference TRBV14 and TRBJ2-4, is EAGVTQFPSHSVIEKGQTVTLRCDPISGHDNLYWYRRVMGKEIKFLLHFVKESKQDESGMPNNRFLAERTGGTYSTLKVQPAELEDSGVYFCASSQELAGAKNIQYFGAGTRLSVL.

The rearrangement joins TRBV27 to TRBJ1-6; 9 bases line up with TRBD1. The CDR3 contains 15 residues. V lost 5 bases and J lost 9; bases outside the gene matches: 8. Germline CDR1 and CDR2: MNHEY and SMNVEV (reference sequence). The CDR3 region is CASSPRQGEASPLHF. As DNA, the CDR3 is TGTGCCAGCAGTCCACGACAGGGGGAAGCTTCACCCCTCCACTTT.

The CDR3 region is CASSEQGYNSPLHF. The CDR3 DNA reads TGCGCCAGCAGCGAACAGGGCTATAATTCACCCCTCCACTTT. The chain carries TRBV5-1 and TRBJ1-6, with D possibly being TRBD1 (6 bases). The CDR3 sequence is 14 residues long. The germline V and J ends were trimmed by 4 bases and 3 bases, with 8 bases remaining between them. CDR1 is SGHRS and CDR2 is YFSETQ in the germline V gene.

V gene TRBV10-1 combines with J gene TRBJ2-2; TRBD2 might be the D (6 bases). CDR1 and CDR2 (germline): WNHNN, SYGVQD (reference sequence). There are 15 residues in the CDR3. Trimming cost V 2 bases and J 6 bases, with 13 bases left between them. CDR3 residues: CASSETSFVSGELFF. The CDR3 DNA reads TGCGCCAGCAGTGAGACTAGCTTCGTGTCCGGGGAGCTGTTTTTT.